This T cell receptor beta chain was sequenced during a study of blood T cell repertoires in COVID-19. Looking at the study overall: Collection of acute and convalescent COVID-19 samples took place in the United States, Italy and Spain. T cells, B-cell-depleted T cells, or PBMCs provided the cDNA or gDNA that served as material.

Per the original data handling: Amplifying reference gene primers gave estimates of nucleated cell counts. Data came from immunoSEQ multiplex PCR; TCRdb stores just in-frame clones and leaves some out. For V, J and clone size, that table is used; D and trimming come from the DNA. The table shows around 100,000 clones, with 69% occurring only once. Trimming stripped 5 bases from V and 2 bases from J, with 13 bases between. Germline V gives CDR1 SGHAT, CDR2 FQNNGV. CDR3 length equals 15 residues. The clonotype comes from a man older than 75 with acute or convalescent COVID-19. J is TRBJ2-1 and V is TRBV11-2; maybe TRBD1 (6 bases). The sample consisted of peripheral blood. This chain's CDR3 is CASSHTGNTYNEQFF. In DNA form, the CDR3 reads TGTGCCAGCAGCCATACAGGGAATACCTACAATGAGCAGTTCTTC.